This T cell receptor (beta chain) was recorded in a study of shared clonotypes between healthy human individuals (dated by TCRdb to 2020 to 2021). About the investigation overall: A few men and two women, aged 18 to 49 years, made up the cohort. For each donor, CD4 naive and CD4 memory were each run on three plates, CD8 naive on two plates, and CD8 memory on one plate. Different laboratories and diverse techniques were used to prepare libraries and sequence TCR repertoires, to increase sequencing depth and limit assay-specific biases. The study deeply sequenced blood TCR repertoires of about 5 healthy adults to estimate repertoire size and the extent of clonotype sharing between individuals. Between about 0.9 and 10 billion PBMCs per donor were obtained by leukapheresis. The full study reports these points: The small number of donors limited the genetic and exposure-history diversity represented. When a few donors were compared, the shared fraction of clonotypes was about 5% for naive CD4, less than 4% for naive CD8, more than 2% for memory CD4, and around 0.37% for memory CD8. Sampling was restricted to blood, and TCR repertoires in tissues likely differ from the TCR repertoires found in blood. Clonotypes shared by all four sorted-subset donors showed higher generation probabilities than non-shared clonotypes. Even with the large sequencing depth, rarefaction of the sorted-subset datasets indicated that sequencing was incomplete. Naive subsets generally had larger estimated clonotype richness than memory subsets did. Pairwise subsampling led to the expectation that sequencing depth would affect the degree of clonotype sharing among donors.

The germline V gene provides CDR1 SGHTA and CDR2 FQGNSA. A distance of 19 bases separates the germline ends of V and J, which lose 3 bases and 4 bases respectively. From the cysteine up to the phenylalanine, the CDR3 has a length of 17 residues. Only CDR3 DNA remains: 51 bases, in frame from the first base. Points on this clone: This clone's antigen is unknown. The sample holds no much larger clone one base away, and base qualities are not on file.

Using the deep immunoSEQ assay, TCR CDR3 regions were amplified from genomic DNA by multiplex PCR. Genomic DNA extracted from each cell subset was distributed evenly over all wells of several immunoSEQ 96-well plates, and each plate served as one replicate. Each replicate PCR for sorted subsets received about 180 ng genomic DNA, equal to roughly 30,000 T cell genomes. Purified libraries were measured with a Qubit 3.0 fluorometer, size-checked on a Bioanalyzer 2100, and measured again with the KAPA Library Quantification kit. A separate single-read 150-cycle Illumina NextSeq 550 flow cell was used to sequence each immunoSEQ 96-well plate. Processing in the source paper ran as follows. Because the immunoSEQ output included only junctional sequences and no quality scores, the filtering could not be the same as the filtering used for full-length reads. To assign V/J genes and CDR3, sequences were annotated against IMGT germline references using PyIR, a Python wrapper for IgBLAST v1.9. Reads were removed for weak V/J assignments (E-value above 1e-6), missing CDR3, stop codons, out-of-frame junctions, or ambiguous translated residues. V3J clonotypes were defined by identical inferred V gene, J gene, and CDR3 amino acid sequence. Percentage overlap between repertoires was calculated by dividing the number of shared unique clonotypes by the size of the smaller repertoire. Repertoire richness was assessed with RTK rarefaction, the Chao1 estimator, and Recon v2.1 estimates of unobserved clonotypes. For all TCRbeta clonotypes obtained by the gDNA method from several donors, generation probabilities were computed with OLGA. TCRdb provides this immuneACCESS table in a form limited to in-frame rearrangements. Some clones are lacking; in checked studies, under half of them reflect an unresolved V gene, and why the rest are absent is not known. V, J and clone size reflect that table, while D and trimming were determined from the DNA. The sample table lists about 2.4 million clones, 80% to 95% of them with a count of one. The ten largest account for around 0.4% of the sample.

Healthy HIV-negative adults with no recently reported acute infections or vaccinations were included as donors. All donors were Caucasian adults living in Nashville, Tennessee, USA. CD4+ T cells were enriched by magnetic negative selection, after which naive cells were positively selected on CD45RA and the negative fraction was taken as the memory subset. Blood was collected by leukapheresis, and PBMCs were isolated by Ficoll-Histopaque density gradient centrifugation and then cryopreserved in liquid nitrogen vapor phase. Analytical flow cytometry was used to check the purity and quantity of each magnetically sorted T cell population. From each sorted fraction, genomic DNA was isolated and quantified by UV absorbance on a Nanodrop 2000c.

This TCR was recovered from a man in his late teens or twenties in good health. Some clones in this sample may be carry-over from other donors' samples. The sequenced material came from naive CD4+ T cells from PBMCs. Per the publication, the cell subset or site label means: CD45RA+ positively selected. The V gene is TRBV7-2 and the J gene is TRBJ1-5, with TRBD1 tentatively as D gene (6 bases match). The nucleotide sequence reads TGTGCCAGCAGCTTGAGGATCCAGGAGGGGGGGAATCAGCCCCAGCATTTT. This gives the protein CASSLRIQEGGNQPQHF. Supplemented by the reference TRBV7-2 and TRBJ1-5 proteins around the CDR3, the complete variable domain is GAGVSQSPSNKVTEKGKDVELRCDPISGHTALYWYRQSLGQGLEFLIYFQGNSAPDKSGLPSDRFSAERTGGSVSTLTIQRTQQEDSAVYLCASSLRIQEGGNQPQHFGDGTRLSIL.